In this sample, the clone carrying this T cell receptor (beta chain) turned up a few times. The antigen remains unidentified. The length of the CDR3 is 14 residues. V was trimmed by 2 bases and J by 9 bases, leaving 14 bases between them. Germline lookup yields CDR1 SNHLY and CDR2 FYNNEI. Profiling relied on immunoSEQ multiplex PCR, and the TCRdb table lists in-frame clones only, not all of them. The table includes about 30,000 clones, over 55% detected once. It was after more than 8 days of culture that CD4+ T cells were isolated. The data were taken from a study of vaccination effects on CD4 cells after COVID-19.

The V call is TRBV2, the J call TRBJ1-5, with a tentative D call TRBD1 (5 bases). This sample comprised CD4+ T cells from PBMCs cultured without peptide, obtained before COVID-19 vaccination. This TCR was sampled from a human donor who received a COVID-19 vaccine. CDR3 sequence reads: CASSEMVAGLPQHF. As DNA, the CDR3 is TGTGCCAGCAGTGAAATGGTGGCAGGGTTGCCCCAGCATTTT.